Listed below are T cell receptor beta chains from one sample, sequenced in a study of identical twins. TCRdb itself ran the 5' RACE reads through MiXCR, one entry per CDR3 protein. The sample lists around 960,000 distinct CDR3 sequences, 9% to 15% seen once, with about 1.6% in the top ten. These data are also associated with another study on yellow fever vaccine responses in identical twins.

The specimen was PBMCs. The receptor source for this set is a woman aged 18-29 years in good health. CDR3s include the opening cysteine and the closing phenylalanine or tryptophan. A D gene is named only where the DNA matches it firmly. Some rows have no size entry. The others give once, few or many, or a class for an expanded clone.

D gene: -
V gene: TRBV7-9
J gene: TRBJ2-1
clone size: -
CDR3 protein: CASSFMREKKWEQFF
CDR3 DNA: TGTGCCAGCAGCTTCATGAGGGAGAAAAAGTGGGAGCAGTTCTTC

D gene: -
V gene: TRBV10-3
J gene: TRBJ1-5
clone size: many
CDR3 protein: CAISGQENQPQHF
CDR3 DNA: TGTGCCATCAGTGGACAGGAGAATCAGCCCCAGCATTTT

D gene: -
V gene: TRBV20-1
J gene: TRBJ1-5
clone size: -
CDR3 protein: CSAPDSRTDQPQHF
CDR3 DNA: TGCAGTGCCCCGGACAGCCGCACAGATCAGCCCCAGCATTTT

D gene: -
V gene: TRBV11-2
J gene: TRBJ2-2
clone size: many
CDR3 protein: CASSLGWGYTGELFF
CDR3 DNA: TGTGCCAGCAGCTTAGGCTGGGGGTACACCGGGGAGCTGTTTTTT

D gene: -
V gene: TRBV9
J gene: TRBJ2-1
clone size: many
CDR3 protein: CASSVGQVYNEQFF
CDR3 DNA: TGTGCCAGCAGCGTAGGGCAGGTATACAATGAGCAGTTCTTC

D gene: -
V gene: TRBV20-1
J gene: TRBJ2-5
clone size: few
CDR3 protein: CSARGTRGEETQYF
CDR3 DNA: TGCAGTGCTAGAGGGACACGCGGAGAAGAGACCCAGTACTTC

D gene: TRBD2
V gene: TRBV5-4
J gene: TRBJ2-3
clone size: -
CDR3 protein: CASSPLTSGGSNTQYF
CDR3 DNA: TGTGCCAGCAGCCCGTTGACTAGCGGGGGATCTAATACGCAGTATTTT

D gene: -
V gene: TRBV7-9
J gene: TRBJ1-1
clone size: many
CDR3 protein: CASSLWDQMNTEAFF
CDR3 DNA: TGTGCCAGCAGCTTATGGGACCAAATGAACACTGAAGCTTTCTTT

D gene: -
V gene: TRBV2
J gene: TRBJ2-3
clone size: -
CDR3 protein: CASSEFNEDDTQYF
CDR3 DNA: TGTGCCAGCAGTGAATTCAATGAGGATGATACGCAGTATTTT

D gene: -
V gene: TRBV5-6
J gene: TRBJ2-5
clone size: many
CDR3 protein: CASSLADYRKAPSQETQYF
CDR3 DNA: TGTGCCAGCAGCTTGGCCGACTACAGAAAAGCTCCCTCTCAAGAGACCCAGTACTTC

D gene: -
V gene: TRBV7-9
J gene: TRBJ1-4
clone size: few
CDR3 protein: CASSLVGGSEKLFF
CDR3 DNA: TGTGCCAGCAGCTTAGTCGGGGGGAGTGAAAAACTGTTTTTT

D gene: -
V gene: TRBV29-1
J gene: TRBJ2-3
clone size: few
CDR3 protein: CSVVGGDTQYF
CDR3 DNA: TGCAGCGTTGTCGGGGGAGATACGCAGTATTTT

D gene: -
V gene: TRBV28
J gene: TRBJ2-7
clone size: -
CDR3 protein: CASSSGTLYEQYF
CDR3 DNA: TGTGCCAGCAGTTCCGGGACTCTCTACGAGCAGTACTTC

D gene: TRBD2
V gene: TRBV6-2/TRBV6-3
J gene: TRBJ2-2
clone size: few
CDR3 protein: CASSYSGLAGGPRNTGELFF
CDR3 DNA: TGTGCCAGCAGTTACTCCGGCCTAGCGGGAGGCCCGCGAAACACCGGGGAGCTGTTTTTT

D gene: -
V gene: TRBV20-1
J gene: TRBJ2-2
clone size: -
CDR3 protein: CSARQSGARSTGELFF
CDR3 DNA: TGCAGTGCTAGACAGTCGGGGGCGCGTAGCACCGGGGAGCTGTTTTTT

D gene: -
V gene: TRBV12-3/TRBV12-4
J gene: TRBJ1-2
clone size: many
CDR3 protein: CASSTRETNYGYTF
CDR3 DNA: TGTGCCAGCAGCACCAGGGAAACTAACTATGGCTACACCTTC

D gene: TRBD2
V gene: TRBV19
J gene: TRBJ2-3
clone size: few
CDR3 protein: CASSIGTSITDTQYF
CDR3 DNA: TGTGCCAGTAGTATAGGGACTAGTATCACAGATACGCAGTATTTT

D gene: TRBD1
V gene: TRBV4-1
J gene: TRBJ1-3
clone size: few
CDR3 protein: CASSQDPDRGGNTIYF
CDR3 DNA: TGCGCCAGCAGCCAAGATCCGGACAGGGGTGGAAACACCATATATTTT

D gene: -
V gene: TRBV20-1
J gene: TRBJ2-7
clone size: few
CDR3 protein: CSARGLGTYEQYF
CDR3 DNA: TGCAGTGCTAGAGGGCTAGGGACCTACGAGCAGTACTTC

D gene: -
V gene: TRBV12-3/TRBV12-4
J gene: TRBJ1-1
clone size: many
CDR3 protein: CATQWGGKGTEAFF
CDR3 DNA: TGTGCCACGCAGTGGGGGGGGAAGGGCACTGAAGCTTTCTTT

D gene: -
V gene: TRBV5-1
J gene: TRBJ2-1
clone size: few
CDR3 protein: CASSLVSGPGDEQFF
CDR3 DNA: TGCGCCAGCAGCTTGGTTAGCGGGCCAGGGGATGAGCAGTTCTTC

D gene: -
V gene: TRBV20-1
J gene: TRBJ2-1
clone size: few
CDR3 protein: CSASWQGRGNEQFF
CDR3 DNA: TGCAGTGCTAGTTGGCAGGGAAGGGGGAATGAGCAGTTCTTC

D gene: TRBD2
V gene: TRBV28
J gene: TRBJ2-5
clone size: few
CDR3 protein: CASSQGLAGFQETQYF
CDR3 DNA: TGTGCCAGCAGCCAAGGACTAGCGGGGTTTCAAGAGACCCAGTACTTC